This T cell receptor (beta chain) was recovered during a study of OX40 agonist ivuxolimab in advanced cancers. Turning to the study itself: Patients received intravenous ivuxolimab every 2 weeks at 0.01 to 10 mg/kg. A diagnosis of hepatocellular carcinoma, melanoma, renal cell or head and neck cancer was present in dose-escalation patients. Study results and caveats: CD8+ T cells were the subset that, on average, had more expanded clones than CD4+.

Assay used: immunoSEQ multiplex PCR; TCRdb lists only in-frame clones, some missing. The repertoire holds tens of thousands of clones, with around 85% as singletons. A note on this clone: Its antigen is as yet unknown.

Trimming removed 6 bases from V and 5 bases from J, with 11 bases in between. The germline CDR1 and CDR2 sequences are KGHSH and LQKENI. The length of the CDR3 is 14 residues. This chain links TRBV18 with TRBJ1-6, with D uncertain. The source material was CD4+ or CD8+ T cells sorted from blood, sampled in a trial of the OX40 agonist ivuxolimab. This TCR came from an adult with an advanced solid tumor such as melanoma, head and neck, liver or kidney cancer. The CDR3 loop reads CASSPLPNNSPLHF. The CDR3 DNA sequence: TGTGCCAGCTCCCCCCTTCCTAATAATTCACCCCTCCACTTT.